A single sample gave rise to the 28 T cell receptor beta chains below, sequenced in a study of T cell repertoires in cytomegalovirus infection. One entry per CDR3 protein, called by TCRdb with MiXCR from the reads. The profile shows about 570,000 distinct CDR3 sequences, about 40% of them singletons. These receptors have no identified antigens. The sample consisted of cultured PBMCs, taken from culture after CMV antigen stimulation. These receptor sequences come from a human donor in good health (CMV status not recorded). Some clones in this sample may be carry-over from other donors' samples.

CDR3 amino acids: CASSLEWGRYNEQFF. The CDR3 DNA sequence: TGTGCCAGCAGCTTAGAATGGGGACGATACAATGAGCAGTTCTTC. V and J are TRBV7-2 and TRBJ2-1; the D call may be TRBD1 or TRBD2 (5 bases each). Germline CDR1 reads SGHTA; CDR2 reads FQGNSA. The CDR3 is 15 residues long. V was cut by 1 base and J by 4 bases, with 11 bases left in between.

The chain joins TRBV11-2 to TRBJ2-7; D may be TRBD2 (6 bases). The germline CDR1 and CDR2 sequences are SGHAT and FQNNGV. V dropped 1 base and J dropped 5 bases, with 6 bases sitting between them. The length of the CDR3 is 12 residues. CDR3 coding DNA: TGTGCCAGCAGCTTAGGGGAGGACGAGCAGTACTTC. Translation gives CASSLGEDEQYF.

A few counts support this clonotype. The J gene is TRBJ1-2, the V gene TRBV7-9; 10 nucleotides agree with TRBD1. This CDR3 has 15 amino acids. Per germline, CDR1 SEHNR and CDR2 FQNEAQ (reference sequence). Trimming cost V 3 bases and J 3 bases; bases outside gene matches: 4. CDR3 DNA sequence: TGTGCCAGCAGCTTGGGGGACAGGGGAGACTATGGCTACACCTTC. It codes for CASSLGDRGDYGYTF. The full variable domain, with the rest looked up from reference TRBV7-9 and TRBJ1-2, is DTGVSQNPRHKITKRGQNVTFRCDPISEHNRLYWYRQTLGQGPEFLTYFQNEAQLEKSRLLSDRFSAERPKGSFSTLEIQRTEQGDSAMYLCASSLGDRGDYGYTFGSGTRLTVV.

This clonotype was recorded a few times. This chain uses TRBV28 with TRBJ1-2; D unclear. CDR1 is MDHEN, CDR2 SYDVKM, per germline. CDR3 length equals 13 residues. Trimming removed 8 bases from V and 2 bases from J, with 12 bases in between. The CDR3, as DNA: TGTGCCAGCCTAAGGACCCCCAACTATGGCTACACCTTC. Protein: CASLRTPNYGYTF.

This clonotype was picked up a small number of times. The V call is TRBV7-9, the J call TRBJ2-1; D possibly corresponds to TRBD2 (6 bases). The CDR3 is 19 amino acids. Trimming cost V 0 bases and J 3 bases, with 21 bases left between them. From germline, CDR1 is SEHNR and CDR2 FQNEAQ (reference sequence). In DNA form, the CDR3 reads TGTGCCAGCAGCTTAGCGCTAACGTTCGGACTATCCGACTACAATGAGCAGTTCTTC. Translating gives CASSLALTFGLSDYNEQFF.

In its sample, this clonotype was seen a few times. This rearrangement joins TRBV27 to TRBJ2-4, with D maybe TRBD1 (5 bases). This CDR3 has 17 residues. From germline, CDR1 is MNHEY and CDR2 SMNVEV (reference sequence). Trimming cost V 4 bases and J 2 bases, with 18 bases left between them. Here the CDR3 DNA reads TGTGCCAGCAGTTCAGGATGGGGAAGGGGTTCCAAAAACATTCAGTACTTC. It is translated as CASSSGWGRGSKNIQYF.

This clonotype was seen a few times. The rearrangement links TRBV11-2 to TRBJ1-4, with D perhaps matching TRBD1 (6 bases). From germline, CDR1 is SGHAT and CDR2 FQNNGV. The CDR3 has 18 residues. Trimming took 3 bases from V and 0 from J, leaving 17 bases between them. The CDR3 coding sequence is TGTGCCAGCAGCTTGGGGACATTGGGGCCAGCAACTAATGAAAAACTGTTTTTT. Its protein product is CASSLGTLGPATNEKLFF. The complete variable domain, with remaining parts taken from reference TRBV11-2 and TRBJ1-4, reads EAGVAQSPRYKIIEKRQSVAFWCNPISGHATLYWYQQILGQGPKLLIQFQNNGVVDDSQLPKDRFSAERLKGVDSTLKIQPAKLEDSAVYLCASSLGTLGPATNEKLFFGSGTQLSVL.

This chain links TRBV7-2 with TRBJ2-3; D not certain. Germline V lookup: CDR1 SGHTA, CDR2 FQGNSA. The CDR3 runs to 15 residues. V lost 5 bases, J lost 2 bases, and 14 bases lay in between. Here the CDR3 reads CASSPRRTLTDTQYF. The CDR3 coding sequence is TGTGCCAGCAGCCCTCGCAGGACCCTCACAGATACGCAGTATTTT.

V usage is TRBV10-3 and J usage is TRBJ2-7; no clear D gene. CDR3 length: 15 amino acids. Germline CDR1 and CDR2: ENHRY and SYGVKD. Trimming took off 3 bases at V and 0 bases at J, with 12 bases between the two ends. This CDR3 reads CAISERSRHSYEQYF. CDR3 nucleotides: TGTGCCATCAGTGAACGTTCAAGGCACTCCTACGAGCAGTACTTC.

The chain carries TRBV2 and TRBJ1-5, with unresolved D. This CDR3 contains 16 residues. V lost 3 bases and J lost 1, with 13 bases in between. Germline assignment: CDR1 SNHLY and CDR2 FYNNEI. CDR3 residues: CASSDGSMVSNQPQHF. CDR3 coding DNA: TGTGCCAGCAGTGATGGCAGCATGGTAAGCAATCAGCCCCAGCATTTT.

The chain carries TRBV6-2 or TRBV6-3 and TRBJ1-3; D is undetermined. CDR3 length equals 11 residues. V was clipped by 4 bases and J by 5 bases, with 3 bases between them. CDR1 and CDR2 (germline): MNHEY, SVGEGT. The CDR3 reads CASSSRNTIYF. Here the CDR3 DNA reads TGTGCCAGCAGTTCGAGAAACACCATATATTTT.

V gene TRBV4-3 combines with J gene TRBJ2-3; 8 nucleotides align to TRBD2. The CDR3 runs 16 residues. V shed 1 base and J 4 bases; nucleotides not matched to a gene: 7. Germline V CDR1 and CDR2: LGHNA, YSLEER. CDR3 loop: CASSQGSSGSADTQYF. The DNA for the CDR3 is TGCGCCAGCAGCCAAGGATCTAGCGGGTCCGCAGATACGCAGTATTTT.

The chain has TRBV7-9 and TRBJ2-3, with a possible D match to TRBD2 (6 bases). Germline CDR1 and CDR2: SEHNR and FQNEAQ (reference sequence). The CDR3 has 12 residues. Trimming left V 4 bases short and J 6 bases short, with 8 bases between. The CDR3 DNA reads as TGTGCCAGCAGCTGGGGGGTGGATACGCAGTATTTT. Translating it yields CASSWGVDTQYF.

The CDR3 region has the DNA TGTGCCAGCAGTCGGCAGGCAGATAGCACAGATACGCAGTATTTT. It yields the protein CASSRQADSTDTQYF. The rearrangement joins TRBV12-3 or TRBV12-4 to TRBJ2-3; D gene ambiguous. V dropped 5 bases and J dropped 0 bases, with 12 bases sitting between them. The CDR3 totals 15 residues.

V usage is TRBV7-2 and J usage is TRBJ2-3; TRBD1 matches 9 bases. Germline V gene lookup returns CDR1 SGHTA and CDR2 FQGNSA. The CDR3 is 13 residues long. V trimming: 4 bases; J trimming: 11 bases; junction bases outside the gene matches: 7. The CDR3 DNA sequence: TGTGCCAGCAGCTCGTCCGGACAGGGGCAGCAGTATTTT. It yields the protein CASSSSGQGQQYF.

This clonotype showed up just a few times. The CDR3 protein is CASSERDQPQHF. CDR3 nucleotide sequence: TGTGCCAGCAGTGAGAGGGATCAGCCCCAGCATTTT. The V call is TRBV6-1, the J call TRBJ1-5; D remains unclear. Germline V CDR1 and CDR2: MNHNS, SASEGT. This CDR3 spans 12 amino acids. V was pared by 3 bases and J by 5 bases, with 5 bases between.

The V and J genes are TRBV27 and TRBJ2-7, with D perhaps TRBD2 (5 bases). Germline V gene data show CDR1 as MNHEY and CDR2 as SMNVEV (reference sequence). CDR3 length: 14 residues. V dropped 6 bases and J dropped 6 bases, with 18 bases sitting between them. As DNA, the CDR3 is TGTGCCAGCAGCCTTGCTAGGGAGAATCCCGAGCAGTACTTC. It codes for CASSLARENPEQYF.

The genes are TRBV11-1 and TRBJ2-7; D call uncertain. The ends were cut back, 5 bases at V and 4 bases at J, with 15 bases in the middle. Germline V CDR1 and CDR2: SGHAT, FQDESV (reference sequence). This CDR3 contains 14 residues. The CDR3 DNA is TGTGCCAGCAGCCCCCCTGGGGTTCCTTACGAGCAGTACTTC. Protein product: CASSPPGVPYEQYF. Together with reference TRBV11-1 and TRBJ2-7, the CDR3 gives the full variable domain: EAEVAQSPRYKITEKSQAVAFWCDPISGHATLYWYRQILGQGPELLVQFQDESVVDDSQLPKDRFSAERLKGVDSTLKIQPAELGDSAMYLCASSPPGVPYEQYFGPGTRLTVT.

Points on this clonotype: Sequence at one end of the junction differs from germline and may be a read error. The chain uses TRBV7-2 and TRBJ2-5; TRBD2 might be the D (6 bases). The CDR3 is 13 residues long. Germline assignment: CDR1 SGHTA and CDR2 FQGNSA. CDR3 DNA: TGTGCCAGCAGCTCCGAAGGTAGCGGCACCCGGTACTTC. This encodes CASSSEGSGTRYF.

This clonotype was observed many times. CDR3 DNA sequence: TGTGCCAGCAGCTTATCGGGATACACTGAAGCTTTCTTT. Residues: CASSLSGYTEAFF. The V call is TRBV7-2, the J call TRBJ1-1; D call uncertain. Trimming removed 2 bases at V and 3 bases at J, with 7 bases between. CDR1 SGHTA and CDR2 FQGNSA come from the germline V gene. The CDR3 has 13 amino acids.

The V call is TRBV19, the J call TRBJ2-2, with no clear D. V dropped 3 bases and J dropped 1 base, with 9 bases sitting between them. CDR3 length: 15 residues. Germline loops: CDR1 LNHDA, CDR2 SQIVND (reference sequence). In DNA, the CDR3 is TGTGCCAGTAGTATTAGCCGGCAGAACACCGGGGAGCTGTTTTTT. This gives the protein CASSISRQNTGELFF. Full variable domain (remainder filled in from reference TRBV19 and TRBJ2-2): DGGITQSPKYLFRKEGQNVTLSCEQNLNHDAMYWYRQDPGQGLRLIYYSQIVNDFQKGDIAEGYSVSREKKESFPLTVTSAQKNPTAFYLCASSISRQNTGELFFGEGSRLTVL.

This clonotype was seen only a few times. The J gene is TRBJ2-7, the V gene TRBV6-5; 7 positions match TRBD1. The CDR3 totals 14 residues. The germline V gene has CDR1 MNHEY and CDR2 SVGAGI. Trimming at V came to 6 bases and at J to 3 bases, leaving 8 bases not matched to a gene. The CDR3 nucleotides read TGTGCCAGCAGCCAGGGACAGAGAGTCTACGAGCAGTACTTC. Translating gives CASSQGQRVYEQYF.

This clonotype was observed at least ten times. This sequence joins TRBV7-2 and TRBJ2-7; TRBD2 matches at 9 bases. Trimming removed 4 bases from V and 7 bases from J; junction bases left unmatched: 11. Per germline, CDR1 SGHTA and CDR2 FQGNSA. CDR3 length: 15 residues. The CDR3 here is CASSWDSGRRGEQYF. The CDR3, as DNA: TGTGCCAGCAGCTGGGACAGCGGGAGGAGAGGGGAGCAGTACTTC.

CDR3 loop: CASRGLKREKLFF. The CDR3 bases are TGTGCCAGCAGAGGACTCAAGCGTGAAAAACTGTTTTTT. This sequence joins TRBV2 and TRBJ1-4, with D unresolved. V was cut by 6 bases and J by 7 bases, with 12 bases left in between. The CDR3 has 13 amino acids. The germline CDR1 and CDR2 sequences are SNHLY and FYNNEI.

The table lists this clonotype with a few counts. The V call is TRBV5-1, the J call TRBJ2-7, with 8 bases aligning to TRBD1. This CDR3 is built from 16 residues. Germline V lookup: CDR1 SGHRS, CDR2 YFSETQ. V trimming: 4 bases; J trimming: 2 bases; junction bases outside the gene matches: 11. The CDR3 DNA is TGCGCCAGCAGCCAGAGACAGGGGACATCCACCTACGAGCAGTACTTC. Its protein is CASSQRQGTSTYEQYF.

V and J are TRBV11-2 and TRBJ2-1; 7 bases fit TRBD2. Germline V gives CDR1 SGHAT, CDR2 FQNNGV. The length of the CDR3 is 14 residues. J lost 4 bases, V lost 5 bases, and 5 bases had no gene match. CDR3 coding DNA: TGTGCCAGCAGCCCACTCGGGGGGTACAATGAGCAGTTCTTC. Translation gives CASSPLGGYNEQFF.

V gene TRBV6-5 combines with J gene TRBJ1-5; 8 bases are a match to TRBD1. Unmatched junction bases numbered 11, after V lost 7 bases and J lost 6 bases. Germline loops: CDR1 MNHEY, CDR2 SVGAGI. This CDR3 has 15 residues. CDR3 amino acids: CASKLAGGAGQPQHF. CDR3 in DNA: TGTGCCAGCAAACTAGCAGGGGGCGCGGGTCAGCCCCAGCATTTT.

This clonotype was found a few times. V gene TRBV4-1 combines with J gene TRBJ1-1; unclear D gene. The V gene lost 1 base and the J gene lost 1 base, with 7 bases spanning the gap. The CDR3 is 14 residues long. Germline loops: CDR1 MGHRA, CDR2 YSYEKL. DNA of the CDR3: TGCGCCAGCAGCCAAGGACACGGGAACACTGAAGCTTTCTTT. It translates to CASSQGHGNTEAFF.